This T cell receptor (beta chain) emerged from a study of blood T cell repertoires in COVID-19. Study overall: Whether acute or convalescent, the COVID-19 samples came from the United States, Italy and Spain. The cDNA or gDNA used as material had been derived from T cells, B-cell-depleted T cells, or PBMCs.

Original data processing: Using reference gene primer amplification, nucleated cell counts were estimated. TCRdb's copy holds only in-frame clones and misses some; the assay was immunoSEQ multiplex PCR. The DNA was the basis for D and trimming; V, J and clone size are from that table. The table includes tens of thousands of clones, around 90% detected once. Trimming stripped 1 base from V and 4 bases from J, with 8 bases between. This CDR3 has 13 amino acids. Per germline, CDR1 GTSNPN and CDR2 SVGIG (reference sequence). The sample comprised peripheral blood. The source is a woman at least 80 years old with active COVID-19. The chain joins TRBV30 to TRBJ2-1; TRBD1 might be the D (6 bases). CDR3 coding DNA: TGTGCCTGGAGTGGGACAGATTACAATGAGCAGTTCTTC. This sequence encodes CAWSGTDYNEQFF.